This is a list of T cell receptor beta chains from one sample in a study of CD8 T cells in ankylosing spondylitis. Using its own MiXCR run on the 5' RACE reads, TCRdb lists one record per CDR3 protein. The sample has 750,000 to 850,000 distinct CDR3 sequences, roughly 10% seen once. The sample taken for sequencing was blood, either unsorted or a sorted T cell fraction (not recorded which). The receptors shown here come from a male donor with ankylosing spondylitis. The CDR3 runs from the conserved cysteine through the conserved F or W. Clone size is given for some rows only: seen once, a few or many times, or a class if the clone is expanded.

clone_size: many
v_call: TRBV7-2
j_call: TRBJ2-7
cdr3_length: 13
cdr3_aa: CASSPRWWGTQYF

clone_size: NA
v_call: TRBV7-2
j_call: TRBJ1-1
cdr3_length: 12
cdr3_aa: CASSLALREAFF

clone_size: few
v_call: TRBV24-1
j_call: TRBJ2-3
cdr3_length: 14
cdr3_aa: CATSDWTSPDTQYF

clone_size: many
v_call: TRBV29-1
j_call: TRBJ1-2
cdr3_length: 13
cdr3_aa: CSVVPGMGYGYTF

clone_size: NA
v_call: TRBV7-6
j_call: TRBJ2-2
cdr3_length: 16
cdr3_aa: CASSRWTGLNTGELFF

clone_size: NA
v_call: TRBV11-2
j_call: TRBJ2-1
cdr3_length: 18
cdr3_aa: CASNQGREGLVSYNEQFF

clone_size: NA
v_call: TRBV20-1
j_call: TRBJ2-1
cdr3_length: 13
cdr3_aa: CSARGTNSNEQFF

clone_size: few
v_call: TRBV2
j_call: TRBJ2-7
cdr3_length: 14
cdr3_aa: CASRGEQGLHEQYF

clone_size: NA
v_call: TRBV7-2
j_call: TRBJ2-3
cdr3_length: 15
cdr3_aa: CASSSSWGGTDTQYF

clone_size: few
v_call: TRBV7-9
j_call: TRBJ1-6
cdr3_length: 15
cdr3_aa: CASRPTGDYNSPLHF

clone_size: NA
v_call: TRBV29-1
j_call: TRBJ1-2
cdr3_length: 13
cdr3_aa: CSVDRDRNYGYTF

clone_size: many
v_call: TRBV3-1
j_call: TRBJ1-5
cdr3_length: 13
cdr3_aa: CASSQDPGQPQHF

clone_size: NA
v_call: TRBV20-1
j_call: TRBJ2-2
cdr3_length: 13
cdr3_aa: CSVGGRAGGELFF

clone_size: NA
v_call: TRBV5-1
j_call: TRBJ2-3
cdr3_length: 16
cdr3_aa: CASSTRRGSGRDTQYF